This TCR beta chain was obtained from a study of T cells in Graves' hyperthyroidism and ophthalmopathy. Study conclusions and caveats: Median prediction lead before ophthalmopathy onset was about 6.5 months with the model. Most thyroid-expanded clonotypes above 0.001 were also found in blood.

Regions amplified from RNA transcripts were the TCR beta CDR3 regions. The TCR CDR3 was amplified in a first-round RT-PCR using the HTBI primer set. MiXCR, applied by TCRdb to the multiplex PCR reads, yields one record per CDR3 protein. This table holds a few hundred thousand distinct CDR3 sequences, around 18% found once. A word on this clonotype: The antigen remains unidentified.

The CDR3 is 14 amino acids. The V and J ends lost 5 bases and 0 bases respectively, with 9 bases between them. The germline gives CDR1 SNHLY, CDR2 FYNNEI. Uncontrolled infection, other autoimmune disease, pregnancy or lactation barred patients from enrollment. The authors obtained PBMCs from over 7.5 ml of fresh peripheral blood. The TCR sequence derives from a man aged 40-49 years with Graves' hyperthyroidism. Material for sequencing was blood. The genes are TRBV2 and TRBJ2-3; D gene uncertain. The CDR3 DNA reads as TGTGCCAGCAGTACACAAGGAAGCACAGATACGCAGTATTTT. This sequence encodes CASSTQGSTDTQYF.